The entry that follows covers one T cell receptor (beta chain) sequence. The data stem from a study of OX40 agonist ivuxolimab in advanced cancers. V was cut by 6 bases and J by 5 bases, with 16 bases left in between. The CDR3 covers 14 residues. The germline V gene encodes CDR1 MNHNY and CDR2 SVGAGI (reference sequence). Repertoires were generated with immunoSEQ multiplex PCR, while TCRdb's copy carries only in-frame clones and drops some. The sample lists just over 50,000 clones, 88% occurring once. The source was CD4+ or CD8+ T cells sorted from blood, collected in a trial of the OX40 agonist ivuxolimab. The chain employs TRBV6-6 and TRBJ1-1, with D maybe TRBD1 (5 bases). The source of this sequence is an adult with an advanced solid tumor such as melanoma, head and neck, liver or kidney cancer. The CDR3 DNA reads TGTGCCAGCAGACGCCCGGGACCTCGGACTGAAGCTTTCTTT. As protein: CASRRPGPRTEAFF.